These 21 T cell receptor beta chains were sequenced from one sample in a study of early T cells in non-severe SARS-CoV-2 infection. One entry per CDR3 protein results from TCRdb running MiXCR on the 5' RACE reads. The sample has about 67,000 distinct CDR3 sequences; approximately 10% are singletons. Sequenced sample: whole blood. The receptors stem from an adult who was a healthcare worker with PCR-confirmed SARS-CoV-2 infection or an uninfected control (not recorded which).

The chain carries TRBV5-1 and TRBJ2-5, with D possibly TRBD2 on 5 matching bases. V was clipped by 4 bases and J by 2 bases, with 12 bases between them. The CDR3 totals 14 residues. Germline V CDR1 and CDR2: SGHRS, YFSETQ. Written as DNA, the CDR3 is TGCGCCAGCAGCCGGCCGGACTTACAAGAGACCCAGTACTTC. It codes for CASSRPDLQETQYF.

This clonotype was observed many times. The chain links TRBV5-1 to TRBJ2-5, with 7 bases aligning to TRBD2. The J segment lost 3 bases and the V segment lost 4 bases, leaving 9 bases of the junction unmatched. This CDR3 spans 15 amino acids. Germline CDR1 is SGHRS and CDR2 is YFSETQ. Here the CDR3 reads CASSRSGAHEETQYF. CDR3 DNA: TGCGCCAGCAGCAGGAGCGGGGCCCACGAAGAGACCCAGTACTTC. Looking up the rest from reference TRBV5-1 and TRBJ2-5 gives the full variable domain: KAGVTQTPRYLIKTRGQQVTLSCSPISGHRSVSWYQQTPGQGLQFLFEYFSETQRNKGNFPGRFSGRQFSNSRSEMNVSTLELGDSALYLCASSRSGAHEETQYFGPGTRLLVL.

This clonotype has more than one count but fewer than ten. The chain recombines TRBV24-1 with TRBJ2-3; 7 bases are shared with TRBD2. Per germline, CDR1 KGHDR and CDR2 SFDVKD. CDR3 size: 16 residues. Trimming took 2 bases from V and 2 from J; bases not matched to a gene: 6. CDR3 sequence: CATSDWASGATDTQYF. The CDR3 bases are TGTGCCACCAGTGATTGGGCGAGCGGGGCCACAGATACGCAGTATTTT.

The chain uses TRBV14 and TRBJ1-2; D gene unclear. CDR3 length: 13 residues. The germline V and J ends were trimmed by 5 bases and 1 base, with 8 bases remaining between them. The germline CDR1 and CDR2 sequences are SGHDN and FVKESK. The DNA of the CDR3 is TGTGCCAGCAGCTCGACGAATAACTATGGCTACACCTTC. Amino acids: CASSSTNNYGYTF.

This clonotype turned up a few times. V usage is TRBV2 and J usage is TRBJ2-4, with D perhaps being TRBD1 or TRBD2 (6 bases each). The germline V and J ends were trimmed by 4 bases and 6 bases, with 10 bases remaining between them. The CDR3 sequence is 13 residues long. Germline lookup yields CDR1 SNHLY and CDR2 FYNNEI. This CDR3 is CASSGGAGNIQYF. The CDR3 coding sequence is TGTGCCAGCAGTGGGGGGGCCGGAAACATTCAGTACTTC.

This clonotype was observed many times. The CDR3, as DNA: TGTGCCAGCAGGGAGAGCTCCTACAATGAGCAGTTCTTC. Its protein is CASRESSYNEQFF. This chain links TRBV6-1 with TRBJ2-1; D ambiguous. CDR3 length equals 13 residues. The germline V gene has CDR1 MNHNS and CDR2 SASEGT. V lost 6 bases to trimming and J lost 0 bases, with 6 bases between them.

This clonotype was seen repeatedly, ten times or more. The gene calls are TRBV5-1 and TRBJ2-7, with D maybe TRBD1 (5 bases). With 5 bases removed from V and 3 bases from J, the gap between germline ends came to 15 bases. CDR3 length: 14 amino acids. Germline V gene lookup returns CDR1 SGHRS and CDR2 YFSETQ. The CDR3 region is CASRLTAANYEQYF. As DNA, the CDR3 is TGCGCCAGCAGACTGACAGCTGCAAACTACGAGCAGTACTTC. Full variable domain (outside the CDR3, taken from reference TRBV5-1 and TRBJ2-7): KAGVTQTPRYLIKTRGQQVTLSCSPISGHRSVSWYQQTPGQGLQFLFEYFSETQRNKGNFPGRFSGRQFSNSRSEMNVSTLELGDSALYLCASRLTAANYEQYFGPGTRLTVT.

V usage is TRBV5-1 and J usage is TRBJ2-7, with TRBD1 matching 7 bases. Losses at the gene ends were 4 bases for V and 7 bases for J; bases not matched to a gene: 14. CDR3 length: 15 residues. CDR1 is SGHRS, CDR2 YFSETQ, per germline. The CDR3, as DNA: TGCGCCAGCAGCCTGGACGGAGCGAGGACAGGAGAGCAGTACTTC. Amino acids: CASSLDGARTGEQYF.

This clonotype has a count of ten or more. The chain couples TRBV18 to TRBJ2-1; 7 nucleotides match TRBD1. In germline, CDR1 is KGHSH, CDR2 LQKENI. J was trimmed by 3 bases and V by 6 bases; bases with no gene match: 5. The CDR3 extends over 14 amino acids. CDR3 sequence reads: CASSPGQLYNEQFF. As DNA, the CDR3 is TGTGCCAGCTCCCCGGGACAGCTCTACAATGAGCAGTTCTTC.

This clonotype showed up just a few times. This chain connects TRBV5-1 to TRBJ2-3, with 9 bases fitting TRBD1. This CDR3 is built from 14 residues. Trimming at V came to 3 bases and at J to 7 bases, leaving 6 bases not matched to a gene. The germline V gene has CDR1 SGHRS and CDR2 YFSETQ. The CDR3 nucleotides are TGCGCCAGCAGCTCACAGGGGGCAGGAAATACGCAGTATTTT. Amino acids: CASSSQGAGNTQYF.

V usage is TRBV24-1 and J usage is TRBJ2-1, with TRBD1 matching over 8 bases. Unmatched junction bases numbered 8, after V lost 5 bases and J lost 3 bases. CDR3 length equals 16 residues. The germline gives CDR1 KGHDR, CDR2 SFDVKD. CDR3 region: CATSAWDRSNYNEQFF. CDR3 nucleotide sequence: TGTGCCACCAGTGCGTGGGACAGGTCGAACTACAATGAGCAGTTCTTC.

Many counts were recorded for this clonotype. The rearrangement links TRBV6-1 to TRBJ2-4; D assignment may be TRBD1 or TRBD2 (5 bases each). CDR3 size: 16 residues. From germline, CDR1 is MNHNS and CDR2 SASEGT. V was cut by 2 bases and J by 0 bases, with 11 bases left in between. The CDR3 protein is CASSEPGTVAKNIQYF. The CDR3 nucleotides are TGTGCCAGCAGTGAACCCGGGACGGTAGCCAAAAACATTCAGTACTTC.

V is TRBV9 and J is TRBJ1-6, with 7 bases aligning to TRBD1. V gave up 4 bases and J gave up 9 bases; unmatched junction bases: 10. The germline CDR1 and CDR2 sequences are SGDLS and YYNGEE. CDR3 length: 15 amino acids. The CDR3 region is CASSLRDSPASPLHF. The CDR3 DNA reads as TGTGCCAGCAGCCTCCGGGACAGCCCCGCTTCACCCCTCCACTTT.

Many counts were recorded for this clonotype. The V and J genes are TRBV7-6 and TRBJ2-7; 8 bases are a match to TRBD1. The CDR3 runs to 16 residues. V lost 4 bases, J lost 0 bases, and 8 bases stayed unmatched. Germline loops: CDR1 SGHVS, CDR2 FNYEAQ. CDR3 in amino acids: CASSSRDRTSSYEQYF. CDR3 nucleotide sequence: TGTGCCAGCAGCTCTAGGGACAGGACGAGCTCCTACGAGCAGTACTTC.

This clonotype was found many times. As DNA, the CDR3 is TGTGCCAGCAGTTCGGGACTAAACCCCAATGAGCAGTTCTTC. Translating it yields CASSSGLNPNEQFF. The V and J genes are TRBV6-5 and TRBJ2-1; TRBD2 aligns across 7 bases. The length of the CDR3 is 14 residues. The V and J ends lost 4 bases and 6 bases, in that order; junction bases with no gene match: 6. Per germline, CDR1 MNHEY and CDR2 SVGAGI.

This clonotype was seen only a few times. This chain connects TRBV29-1 to TRBJ2-1; D tentatively reads TRBD1 or TRBD2 (6 bases each). From germline, CDR1 is SQVTM and CDR2 ANQGSEA. Trimming pared 6 bases from V and 15 bases from J, leaving 24 bases between. CDR3 length: 13 residues. The CDR3 DNA sequence: TGCAGCGTACTGATGACAGGACCGGGGGAGTTGTTCTTC. Protein sequence: CSVLMTGPGELFF.

This clonotype came up many times. The chain has TRBV7-9 and TRBJ2-2; unclear D gene. Germline values: CDR1 SEHNR, CDR2 FQNEAQ (reference sequence). The V and J ends lost 1 base and 6 bases respectively, with 12 bases between them. This CDR3 has 15 residues. Here the CDR3 reads CASSLEATISGELFF. The CDR3 DNA reads as TGTGCCAGCAGCTTAGAGGCTACAATCTCCGGGGAGCTGTTTTTT.

This clonotype was counted ten times or more. The chain couples TRBV6-5 to TRBJ2-7; TRBD1 agrees at 7 bases. V lost 4 bases to trimming and J lost 7 bases; unmatched junction nucleotides: 10. CDR1 and CDR2 from the germline V gene are MNHEY and SVGAGI. The CDR3 sequence is 14 residues long. The CDR3 DNA sequence: TGTGCCAGCAGTTTTGACAGGGCCAGGAGGGAGCAGTACTTC. This codes for CASSFDRARREQYF.

This clonotype came up a few times. The chain's CDR3 is CASSYSGEGGAFF. In nucleotides, the CDR3 is TGTGCCAGCAGTTACTCTGGGGAGGGGGGAGCTTTCTTT. The chain recombines TRBV6-6 with TRBJ1-1, with D possibly TRBD1 on 6 matching bases. Germline V CDR1 and CDR2: MNHNY, SVGAGI (reference sequence). The CDR3 contains 13 residues. V shed 0 bases and J shed 10 bases, with 12 bases lying between them.

This clonotype came up many times. The V call is TRBV28, the J call TRBJ1-1; the D gene is possibly TRBD1 (6 bases). V was trimmed by 3 bases and J by 0 bases, leaving 8 bases between them. The CDR3 loop spans 14 amino acids. CDR1 MDHEN and CDR2 SYDVKM come from the germline V gene. CDR3 nucleotide sequence: TGTGCCAGCAGTTTTCAGGGGATGAACACTGAAGCTTTCTTT. This encodes CASSFQGMNTEAFF.

The rearrangement joins TRBV29-1 to TRBJ2-7, with 7 bases identical to TRBD1. Trimming cost V 6 bases and J 1 base; bases outside gene matches: 9. Germline CDR1 SQVTM, CDR2 ANQGSEA. This CDR3 has 14 residues. The CDR3 reads CSVKPRDSSYEQYF. The CDR3 region has the DNA TGCAGCGTAAAGCCCCGGGACAGTTCCTACGAGCAGTACTTC.